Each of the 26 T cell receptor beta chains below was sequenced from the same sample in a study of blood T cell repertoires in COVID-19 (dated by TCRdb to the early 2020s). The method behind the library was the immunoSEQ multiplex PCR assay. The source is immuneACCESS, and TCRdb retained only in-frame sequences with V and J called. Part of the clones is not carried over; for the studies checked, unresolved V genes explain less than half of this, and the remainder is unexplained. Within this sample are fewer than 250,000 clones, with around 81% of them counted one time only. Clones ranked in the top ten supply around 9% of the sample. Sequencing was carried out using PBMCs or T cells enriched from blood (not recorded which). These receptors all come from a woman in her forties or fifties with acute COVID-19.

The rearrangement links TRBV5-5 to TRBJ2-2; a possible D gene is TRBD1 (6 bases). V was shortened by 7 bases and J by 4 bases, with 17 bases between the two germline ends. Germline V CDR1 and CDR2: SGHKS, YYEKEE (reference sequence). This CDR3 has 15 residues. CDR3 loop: CASYRRQGLTGELFF. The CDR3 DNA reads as TGTGCCAGCTACCGGAGGCAGGGGCTCACCGGGGAGCTGTTTTTT.

The CDR3 nucleotides read TGTGCCAGCAGCGACCCAGGGATTGGAAACACCATATATTTT. Its protein is CASSDPGIGNTIYF. The V and J genes are TRBV28 and TRBJ1-3; D possibly corresponds to TRBD1 (5 bases). V shed 6 bases and J shed 3 bases, with 12 bases lying between them. CDR3 length: 14 residues. Germline assignment: CDR1 MDHEN and CDR2 SYDVKM.

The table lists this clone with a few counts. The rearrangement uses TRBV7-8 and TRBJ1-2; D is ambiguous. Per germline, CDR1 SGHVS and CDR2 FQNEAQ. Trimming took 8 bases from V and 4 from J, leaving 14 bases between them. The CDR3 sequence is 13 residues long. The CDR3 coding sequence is TGTGCCAGCGGCCGGGAGAGATCCTATGGCTACACCTTC. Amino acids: CASGRERSYGYTF.

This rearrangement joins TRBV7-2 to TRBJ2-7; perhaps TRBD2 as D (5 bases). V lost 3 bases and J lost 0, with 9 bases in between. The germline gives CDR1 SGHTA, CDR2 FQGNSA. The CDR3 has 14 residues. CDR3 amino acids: CASSFDTSSYEQYF. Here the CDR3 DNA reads TGTGCCAGCAGCTTTGATACTAGCTCCTACGAGCAGTACTTC.

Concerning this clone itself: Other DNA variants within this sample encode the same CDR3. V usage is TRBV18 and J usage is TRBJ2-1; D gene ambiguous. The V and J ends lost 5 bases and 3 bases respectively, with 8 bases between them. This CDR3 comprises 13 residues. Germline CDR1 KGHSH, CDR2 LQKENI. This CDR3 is CASSGQVYNEQFF. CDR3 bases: TGTGCCAGCTCAGGCCAGGTCTACAATGAGCAGTTCTTC.

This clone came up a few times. The CDR3 coding sequence is TGCAGCGCTAAATCACCCGGAACAACAGGGTTTGGAAACACCATATATTTT. Protein sequence: CSAKSPGTTGFGNTIYF. The chain uses TRBV29-1 and TRBJ1-3; D is possibly TRBD1 (6 bases). This CDR3 is built from 17 residues. Looked up from germline, CDR1 is SQVTM and CDR2 is ANQGSEA. The V and J ends lost 7 bases and 3 bases respectively, with 25 bases between them. The full variable domain, with the rest looked up from reference TRBV29-1 and TRBJ1-3, is SAVISQKPSRDICQRGTSLTIQCQVDSQVTMMFWYRQQPGQSLTLIATANQGSEATYESGFVIDKFPISRPNLTFSTLTVSNMSPEDSSIYLCSAKSPGTTGFGNTIYFGEGSWLTVV.

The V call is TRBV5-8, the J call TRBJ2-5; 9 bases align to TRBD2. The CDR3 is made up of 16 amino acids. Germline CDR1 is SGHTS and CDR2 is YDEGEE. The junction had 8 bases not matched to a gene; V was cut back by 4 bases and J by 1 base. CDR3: CASSGGASGAQETQYF. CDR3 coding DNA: TGTGCCAGCAGCGGCGGGGCTAGCGGGGCCCAAGAGACCCAGTACTTC.

CDR3 residues: CASSPTGGRSYEQYF. CDR3 in DNA: TGTGCCAGCTCACCCACAGGGGGCCGCTCCTACGAGCAGTACTTC. The chain is built from TRBV18 and TRBJ2-7; TRBD1 matches 9 bases. The CDR3 loop spans 15 amino acids. In germline, CDR1 is KGHSH, CDR2 LQKENI. With 3 bases clipped from V and 0 bases from J, the junction kept 3 bases outside the gene matches. Full variable domain (remainder filled in from reference TRBV18 and TRBJ2-7): NAGVMQNPRHLVRRRGQEARLRCSPMKGHSHVYWYRQLPEEGLKFMVYLQKENIIDESGMPKERFSAEFPKEGPSILRIQQVVRGDSAAYFCASSPTGGRSYEQYFGPGTRLTVT.

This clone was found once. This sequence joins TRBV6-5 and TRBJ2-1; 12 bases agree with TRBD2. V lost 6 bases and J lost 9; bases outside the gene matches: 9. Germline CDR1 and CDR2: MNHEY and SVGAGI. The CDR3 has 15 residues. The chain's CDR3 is CASRATSGRSGEQFF. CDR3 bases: TGTGCCAGCAGGGCGACTAGCGGGAGATCGGGTGAGCAGTTCTTC.

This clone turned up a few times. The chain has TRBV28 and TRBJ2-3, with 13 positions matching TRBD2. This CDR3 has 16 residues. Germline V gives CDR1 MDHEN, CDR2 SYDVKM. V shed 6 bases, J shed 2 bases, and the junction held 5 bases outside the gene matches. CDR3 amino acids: CASRYGLAGDTDTQYF. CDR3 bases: TGTGCCAGCAGATACGGACTAGCGGGGGACACAGATACGCAGTATTTT.

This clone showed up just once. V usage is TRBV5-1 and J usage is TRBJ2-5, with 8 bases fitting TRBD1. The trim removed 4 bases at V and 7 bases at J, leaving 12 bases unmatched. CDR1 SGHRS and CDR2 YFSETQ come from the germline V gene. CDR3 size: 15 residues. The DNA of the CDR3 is TGCGCCAGCAGCGACCAGGGGGCAACAAGCGGGACCCAGTACTTC. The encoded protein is CASSDQGATSGTQYF.

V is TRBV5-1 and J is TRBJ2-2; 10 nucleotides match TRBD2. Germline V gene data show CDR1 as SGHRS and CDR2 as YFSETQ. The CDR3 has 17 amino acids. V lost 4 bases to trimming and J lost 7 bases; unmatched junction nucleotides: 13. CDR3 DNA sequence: TGCGCCAGCAGCACCTTAGCGGGAGGCTTTAACGGCGGGGAGCTGTTTTTT. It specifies CASSTLAGGFNGGELFF. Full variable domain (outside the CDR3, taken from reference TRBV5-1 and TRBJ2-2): KAGVTQTPRYLIKTRGQQVTLSCSPISGHRSVSWYQQTPGQGLQFLFEYFSETQRNKGNFPGRFSGRQFSNSRSEMNVSTLELGDSALYLCASSTLAGGFNGGELFFGEGSRLTVL.

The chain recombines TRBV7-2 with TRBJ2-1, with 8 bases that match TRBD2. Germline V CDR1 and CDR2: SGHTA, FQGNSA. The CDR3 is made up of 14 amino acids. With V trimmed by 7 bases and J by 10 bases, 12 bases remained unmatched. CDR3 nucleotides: TGTGCCAGCAACCTCTTTGCGGGAGGTAACGAGCAGTTCTTC. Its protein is CASNLFAGGNEQFF. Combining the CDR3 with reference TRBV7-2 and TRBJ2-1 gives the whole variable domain GAGVSQSPSNKVTEKGKDVELRCDPISGHTALYWYRQSLGQGLEFLIYFQGNSAPDKSGLPSDRFSAERTGGSVSTLTIQRTQQEDSAVYLCASNLFAGGNEQFFGPGTRLTVL.

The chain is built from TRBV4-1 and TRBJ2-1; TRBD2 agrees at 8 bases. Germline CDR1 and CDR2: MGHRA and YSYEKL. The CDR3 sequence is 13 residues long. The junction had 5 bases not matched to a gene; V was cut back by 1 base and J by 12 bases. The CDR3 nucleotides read TGCGCCAGCAGCCAAGGAGTGGCGGGGGGGCAGTTCTTC. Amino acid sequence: CASSQGVAGGQFF.

CDR3 sequence: CASSHPEGATEAFF. The CDR3 DNA follows: TGTGCCAGCAGTCATCCTGAGGGGGCAACTGAAGCTTTCTTT. This chain uses TRBV6-5 with TRBJ1-1; 7 nucleotides line up with TRBD1. The CDR3 totals 14 residues. Germline loops: CDR1 MNHEY, CDR2 SVGAGI. The J segment lost 5 bases and the V segment lost 5 bases, leaving 8 bases of the junction unmatched.

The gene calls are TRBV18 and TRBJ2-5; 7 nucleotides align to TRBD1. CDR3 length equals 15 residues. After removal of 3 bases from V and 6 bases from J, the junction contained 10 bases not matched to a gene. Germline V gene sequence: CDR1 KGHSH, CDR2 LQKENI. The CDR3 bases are TGTGCCAGCTCACCCGAACAGGGGAGCGGAAAGACCCAGTACTTC. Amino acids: CASSPEQGSGKTQYF.

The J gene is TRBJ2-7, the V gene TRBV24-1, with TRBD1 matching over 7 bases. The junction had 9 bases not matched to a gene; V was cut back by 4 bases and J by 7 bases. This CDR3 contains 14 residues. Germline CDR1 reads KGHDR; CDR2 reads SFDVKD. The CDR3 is CATSDRQGSMEQYF. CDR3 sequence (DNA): TGTGCCACCAGTGACCGACAGGGTTCGATGGAGCAGTACTTC.

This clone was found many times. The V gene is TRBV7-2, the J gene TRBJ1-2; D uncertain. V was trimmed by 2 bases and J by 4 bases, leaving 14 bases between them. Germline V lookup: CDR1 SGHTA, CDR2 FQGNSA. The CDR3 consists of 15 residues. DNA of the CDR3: TGTGCCAGCAGCTTACCCCCGGGGATCGGCTATGGCTACACCTTC. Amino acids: CASSLPPGIGYGYTF.

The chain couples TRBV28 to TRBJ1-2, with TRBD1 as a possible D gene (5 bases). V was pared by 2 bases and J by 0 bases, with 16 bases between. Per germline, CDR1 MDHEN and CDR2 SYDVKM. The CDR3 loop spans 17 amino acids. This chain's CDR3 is CASSLSQGRSSNYGYTF. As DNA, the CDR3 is TGTGCCAGCAGTTTAAGTCAGGGAAGATCTTCTAACTATGGCTACACCTTC.

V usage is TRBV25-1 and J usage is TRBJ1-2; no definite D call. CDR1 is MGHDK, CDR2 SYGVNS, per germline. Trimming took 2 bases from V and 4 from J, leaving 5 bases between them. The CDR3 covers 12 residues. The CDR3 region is CASSEPGYGYTF. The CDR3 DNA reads TGTGCCAGCAGTGAACCGGGCTATGGCTACACCTTC.

The CDR3 loop is CSVVASGLHEQYF. CDR3 coding DNA: TGCAGCGTTGTTGCAAGTGGACTTCACGAGCAGTACTTC. The chain combines TRBV29-1 with TRBJ2-7, with D maybe TRBD2 (5 bases). Per the germline V gene, CDR1 is SQVTM and CDR2 is ANQGSEA. V was pared by 4 bases and J by 5 bases, with 15 bases between. There are 13 residues in the CDR3.

CDR3: CAWSPGQHQPQHF. CDR3 coding DNA: TGTGCCTGGAGCCCGGGACAGCATCAGCCCCAGCATTTT. The V call is TRBV30, the J call TRBJ1-5, with 7 bases aligning to TRBD1. The CDR3 spans 13 residues. Trimming at V came to 3 bases and at J to 5 bases, leaving 4 bases not matched to a gene. The germline CDR1 and CDR2 sequences are GTSNPN and SVGIG (reference sequence).

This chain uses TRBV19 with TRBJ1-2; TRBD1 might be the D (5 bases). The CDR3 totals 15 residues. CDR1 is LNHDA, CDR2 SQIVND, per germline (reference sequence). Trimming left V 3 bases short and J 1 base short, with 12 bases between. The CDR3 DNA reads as TGTGCCAGTAGTATCGTCCCGACAGTTAACTATGGCTACACCTTC. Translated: CASSIVPTVNYGYTF.

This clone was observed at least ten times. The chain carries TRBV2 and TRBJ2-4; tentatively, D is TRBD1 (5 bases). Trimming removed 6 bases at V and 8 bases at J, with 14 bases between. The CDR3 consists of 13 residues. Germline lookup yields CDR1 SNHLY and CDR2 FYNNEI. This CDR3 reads CASRRQGADIQYF. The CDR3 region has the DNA TGTGCCAGCAGACGGCAGGGTGCGGACATTCAGTACTTC.

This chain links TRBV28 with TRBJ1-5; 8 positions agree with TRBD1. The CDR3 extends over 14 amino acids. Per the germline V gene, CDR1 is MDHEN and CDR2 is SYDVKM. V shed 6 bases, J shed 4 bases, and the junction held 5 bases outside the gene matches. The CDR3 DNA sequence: TGTGCCAGCAGGGGTAGGACAGGGAATCAGCCCCAGCATTTT. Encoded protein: CASRGRTGNQPQHF.

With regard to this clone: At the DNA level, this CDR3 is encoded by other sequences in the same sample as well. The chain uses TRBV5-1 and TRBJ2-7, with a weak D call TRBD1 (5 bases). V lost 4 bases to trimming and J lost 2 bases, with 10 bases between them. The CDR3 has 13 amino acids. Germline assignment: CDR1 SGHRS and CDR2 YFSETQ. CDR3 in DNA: TGCGCCAGCAGCGCCTCAGGGACCTACGAGCAGTACTTC. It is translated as CASSASGTYEQYF.